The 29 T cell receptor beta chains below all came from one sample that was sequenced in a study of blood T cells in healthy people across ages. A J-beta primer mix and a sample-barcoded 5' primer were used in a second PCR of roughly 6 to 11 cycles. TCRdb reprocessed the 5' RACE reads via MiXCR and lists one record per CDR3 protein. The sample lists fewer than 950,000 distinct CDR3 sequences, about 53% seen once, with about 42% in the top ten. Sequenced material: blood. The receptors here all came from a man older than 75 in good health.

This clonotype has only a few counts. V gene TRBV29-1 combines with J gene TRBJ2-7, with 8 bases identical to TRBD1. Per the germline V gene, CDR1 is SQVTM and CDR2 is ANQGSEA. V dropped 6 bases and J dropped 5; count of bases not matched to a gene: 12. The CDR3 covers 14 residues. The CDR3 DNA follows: TGCAGCGTCGCAAAGGTTACCAGGGGGCACGAGCAGTACTTC. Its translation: CSVAKVTRGHEQYF.

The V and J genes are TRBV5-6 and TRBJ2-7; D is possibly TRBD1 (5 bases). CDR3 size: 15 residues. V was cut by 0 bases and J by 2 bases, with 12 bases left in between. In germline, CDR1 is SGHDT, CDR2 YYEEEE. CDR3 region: CASSLVGRLTYEQYF. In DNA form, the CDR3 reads TGTGCCAGCAGCTTGGTGGGGCGACTGACCTACGAGCAGTACTTC.

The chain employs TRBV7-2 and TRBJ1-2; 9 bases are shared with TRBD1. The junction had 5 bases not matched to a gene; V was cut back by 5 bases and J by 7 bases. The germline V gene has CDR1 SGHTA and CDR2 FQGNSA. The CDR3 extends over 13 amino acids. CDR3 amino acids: CASSRDRAGGYTF. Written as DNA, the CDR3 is TGTGCCAGCAGCAGGGACAGGGCCGGTGGCTACACCTTC.

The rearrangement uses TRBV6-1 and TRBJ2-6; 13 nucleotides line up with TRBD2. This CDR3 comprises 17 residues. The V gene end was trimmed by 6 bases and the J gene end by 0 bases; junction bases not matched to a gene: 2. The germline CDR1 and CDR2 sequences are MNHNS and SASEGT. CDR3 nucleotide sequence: TGTGCCAGCAGGCGACTAGCGGGAGGCTCTGGGGCCAACGTCCTGACTTTC. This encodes CASRRLAGGSGANVLTF.

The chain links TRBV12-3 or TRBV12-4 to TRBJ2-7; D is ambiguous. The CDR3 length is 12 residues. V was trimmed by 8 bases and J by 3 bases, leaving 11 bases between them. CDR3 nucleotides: TGTGCCAGCTGTAAACGCGACTACGAGCAGTACTTC. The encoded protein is CASCKRDYEQYF.

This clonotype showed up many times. The DNA of the CDR3 is TGTGCCAGCAGTCTGGACACGGGACAGTTCAATCAGCCCCAGCATTTT. Amino acids: CASSLDTGQFNQPQHF. J is TRBJ1-5 and V is TRBV12-3 or TRBV12-4; 7 bases are a match to TRBD1. The CDR3 totals 16 residues. The V and J ends lost 5 bases and 3 bases, in that order; junction bases with no gene match: 10.

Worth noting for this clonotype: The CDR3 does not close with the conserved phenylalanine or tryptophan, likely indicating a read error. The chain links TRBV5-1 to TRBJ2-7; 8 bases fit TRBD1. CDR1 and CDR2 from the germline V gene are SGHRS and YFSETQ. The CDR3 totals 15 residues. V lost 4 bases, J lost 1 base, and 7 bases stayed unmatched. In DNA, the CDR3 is TGCGCCAGCAGCCCGGGACAGGAGATATCCTACGAGCAGTACATC. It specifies CASSPGQEISYEQYI.

The CDR3 sequence: CASSFGTGRINYGYTF. CDR3 in DNA: TGTGCCAGCAGCTTCGGGACAGGGCGTATTAACTATGGCTACACCTTC. V usage is TRBV11-2 and J usage is TRBJ1-2; 9 bases map to TRBD1. The CDR3 sequence is 16 residues long. Germline trimming cut 3 bases from V and 1 base from J; bases unmatched to any gene: 6. The germline CDR1 and CDR2 sequences are SGHAT and FQNNGV.

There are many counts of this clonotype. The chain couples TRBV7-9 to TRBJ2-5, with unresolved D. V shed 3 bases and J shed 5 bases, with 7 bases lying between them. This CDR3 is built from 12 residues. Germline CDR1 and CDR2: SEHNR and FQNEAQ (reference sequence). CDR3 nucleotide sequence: TGTGCCAGCAGCTTTCTGGGGGAGACCCAGTACTTC. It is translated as CASSFLGETQYF.

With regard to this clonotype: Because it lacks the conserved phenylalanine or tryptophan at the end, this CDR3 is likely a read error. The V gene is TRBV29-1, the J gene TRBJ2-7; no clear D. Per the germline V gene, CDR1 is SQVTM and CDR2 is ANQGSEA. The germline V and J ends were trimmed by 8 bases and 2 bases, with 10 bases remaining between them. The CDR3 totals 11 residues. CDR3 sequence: CSISGTYEQYL. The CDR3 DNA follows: TGCAGCATATCAGGAACCTACGAGCAGTACTTG.

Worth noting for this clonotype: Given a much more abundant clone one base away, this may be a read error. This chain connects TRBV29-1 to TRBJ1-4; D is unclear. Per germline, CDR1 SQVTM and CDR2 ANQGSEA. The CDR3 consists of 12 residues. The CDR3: CSVGTTNERLFF. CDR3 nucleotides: TGCAGCGTCGGAACAACTAATGAAAGACTGTTTTTT. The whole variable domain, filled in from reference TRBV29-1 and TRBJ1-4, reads SAVISQKPSRDICQRGTSLTIQCQVDSQVTMMFWYRQQPGQSLTLIATANQGSEATYESGFVIDKFPISRPNLTFSTLTVSNMSPEDSSIYLCSVGTTNERLFFGSGTQLSVL.

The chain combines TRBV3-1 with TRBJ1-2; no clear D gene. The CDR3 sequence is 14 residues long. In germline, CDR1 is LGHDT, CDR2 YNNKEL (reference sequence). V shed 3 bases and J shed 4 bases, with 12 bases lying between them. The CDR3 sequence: CASSQGSFLYGYTF. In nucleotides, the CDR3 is TGTGCCAGCAGCCAGGGGTCTTTCCTCTATGGCTACACCTTC.

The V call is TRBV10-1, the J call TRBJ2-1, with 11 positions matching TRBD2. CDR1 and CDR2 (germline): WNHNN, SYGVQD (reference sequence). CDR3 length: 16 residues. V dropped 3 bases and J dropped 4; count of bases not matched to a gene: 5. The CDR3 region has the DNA TGCGCCAGCAGTGAAGCTAGCGGGAGGCTTTACAATGAGCAGTTCTTC. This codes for CASSEASGRLYNEQFF.

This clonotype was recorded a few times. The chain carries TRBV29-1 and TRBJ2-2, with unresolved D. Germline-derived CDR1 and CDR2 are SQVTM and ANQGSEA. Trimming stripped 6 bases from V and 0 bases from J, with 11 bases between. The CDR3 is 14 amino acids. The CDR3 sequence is CSVPRASNTGELFF. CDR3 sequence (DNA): TGCAGCGTCCCCCGCGCGTCGAACACCGGGGAGCTGTTTTTT.

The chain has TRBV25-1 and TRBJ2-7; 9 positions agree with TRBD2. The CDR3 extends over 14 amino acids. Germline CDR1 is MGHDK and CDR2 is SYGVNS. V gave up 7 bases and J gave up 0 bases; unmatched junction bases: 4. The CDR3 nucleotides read TGTGCCAGCAAAGCGGGAGGTACCTCCTACGAGCAGTACTTC. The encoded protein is CASKAGGTSYEQYF.

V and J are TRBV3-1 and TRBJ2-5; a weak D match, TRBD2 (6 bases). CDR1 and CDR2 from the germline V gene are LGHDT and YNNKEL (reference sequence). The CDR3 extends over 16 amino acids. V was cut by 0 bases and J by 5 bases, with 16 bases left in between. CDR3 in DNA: TGTGCCAGCAGCCAAGATTTGCGGGGTTTCGTCGAGACCCAGTACTTC. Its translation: CASSQDLRGFVETQYF.

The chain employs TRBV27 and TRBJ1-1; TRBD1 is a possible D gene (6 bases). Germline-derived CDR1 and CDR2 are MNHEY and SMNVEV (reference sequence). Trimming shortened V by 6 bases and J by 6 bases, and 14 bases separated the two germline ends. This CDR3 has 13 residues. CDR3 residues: CASRITGFAEAFF. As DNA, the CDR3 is TGTGCCAGCAGGATTACAGGGTTCGCTGAAGCTTTCTTT.

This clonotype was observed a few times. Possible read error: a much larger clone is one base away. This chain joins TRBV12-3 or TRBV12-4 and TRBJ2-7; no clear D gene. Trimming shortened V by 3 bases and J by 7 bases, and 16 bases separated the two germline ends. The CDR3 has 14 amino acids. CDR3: CASSFGSNHNEQYF. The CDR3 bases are TGTGCCAGCAGTTTTGGGTCCAACCACAATGAGCAGTACTTC.

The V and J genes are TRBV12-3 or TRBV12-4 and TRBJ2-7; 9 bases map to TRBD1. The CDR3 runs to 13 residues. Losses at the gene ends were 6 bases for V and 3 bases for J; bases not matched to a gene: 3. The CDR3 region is CASRGQGHYEQYF. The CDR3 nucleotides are TGTGCCAGCAGGGGACAGGGCCACTACGAGCAGTACTTC.

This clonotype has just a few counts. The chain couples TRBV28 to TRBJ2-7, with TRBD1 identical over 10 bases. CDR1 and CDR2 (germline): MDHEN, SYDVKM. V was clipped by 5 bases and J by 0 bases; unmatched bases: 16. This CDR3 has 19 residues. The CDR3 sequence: CASSPSQTGGVRSSYEQYF. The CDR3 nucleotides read TGTGCCAGCAGTCCCTCCCAGACAGGGGGCGTGCGGAGCTCCTACGAGCAGTACTTC.

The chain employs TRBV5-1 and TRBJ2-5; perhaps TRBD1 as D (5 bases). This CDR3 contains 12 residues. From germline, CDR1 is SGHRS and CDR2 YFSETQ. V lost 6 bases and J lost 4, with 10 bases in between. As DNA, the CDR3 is TGCGCCAGCACGGACACTTCAGAGACCCAGTACTTC. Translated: CASTDTSETQYF.

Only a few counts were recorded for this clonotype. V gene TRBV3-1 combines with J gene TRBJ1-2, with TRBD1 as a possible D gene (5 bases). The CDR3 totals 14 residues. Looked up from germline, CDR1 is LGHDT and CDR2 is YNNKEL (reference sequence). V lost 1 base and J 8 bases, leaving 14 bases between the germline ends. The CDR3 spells CASSQVGGTGGYTF. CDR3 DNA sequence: TGTGCCAGCAGCCAAGTCGGCGGGACGGGCGGCTACACCTTC.

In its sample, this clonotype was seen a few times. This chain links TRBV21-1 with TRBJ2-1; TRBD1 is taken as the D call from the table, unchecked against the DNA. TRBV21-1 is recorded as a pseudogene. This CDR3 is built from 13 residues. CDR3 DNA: TGTGCCAGCAGCACCCACAGGGGCGGTGAGCAGTTCTTC. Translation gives CASSTHRGGEQFF.

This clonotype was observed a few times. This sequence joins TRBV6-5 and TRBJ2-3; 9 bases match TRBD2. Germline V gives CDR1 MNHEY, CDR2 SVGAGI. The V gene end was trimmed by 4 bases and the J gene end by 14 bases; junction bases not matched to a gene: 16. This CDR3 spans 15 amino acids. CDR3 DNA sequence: TGTGCCAGCAGTTTCTCCGGGACTAGCAACAGATACGCGTATTTT. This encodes CASSFSGTSNRYAYF.

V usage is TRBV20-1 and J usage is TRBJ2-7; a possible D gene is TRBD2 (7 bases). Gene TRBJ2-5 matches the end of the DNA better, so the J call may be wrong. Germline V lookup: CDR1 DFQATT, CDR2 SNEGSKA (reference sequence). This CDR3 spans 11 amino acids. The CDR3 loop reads CRGRGEETQYF. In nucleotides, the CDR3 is TGCAGGGGGAGGGGGGAAGAGACCCAGTACTTC.

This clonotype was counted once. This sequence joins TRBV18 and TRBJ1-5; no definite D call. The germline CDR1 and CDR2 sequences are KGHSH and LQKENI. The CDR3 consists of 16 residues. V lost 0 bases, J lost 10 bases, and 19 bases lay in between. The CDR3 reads CASSPPAGGGSNPQHF. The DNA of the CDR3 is TGTGCCAGCTCACCACCAGCAGGAGGAGGATCCAATCCCCAGCATTTT.

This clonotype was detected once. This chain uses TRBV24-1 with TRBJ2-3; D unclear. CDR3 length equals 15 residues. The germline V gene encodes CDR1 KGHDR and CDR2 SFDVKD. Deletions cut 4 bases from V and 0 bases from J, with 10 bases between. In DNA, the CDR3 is TGTGCCACCAGTGACCCCGGATGGAGCACAGATACGCAGTATTTT. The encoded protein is CATSDPGWSTDTQYF.

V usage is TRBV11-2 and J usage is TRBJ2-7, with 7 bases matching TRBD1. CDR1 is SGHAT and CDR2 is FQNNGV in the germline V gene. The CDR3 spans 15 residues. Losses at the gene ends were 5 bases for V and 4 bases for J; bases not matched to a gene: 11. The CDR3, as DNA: TGTGCCAGCAGCACCCACAGGGGTTCGACTTACGAGCAGTACTTC. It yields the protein CASSTHRGSTYEQYF.

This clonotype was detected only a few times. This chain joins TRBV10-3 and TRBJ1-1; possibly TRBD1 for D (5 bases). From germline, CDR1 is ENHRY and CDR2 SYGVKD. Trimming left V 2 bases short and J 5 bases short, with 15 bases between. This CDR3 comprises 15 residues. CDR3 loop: CAISERGGEVTEAFF. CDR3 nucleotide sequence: TGTGCCATCAGTGAGAGGGGAGGGGAGGTTACTGAAGCTTTCTTT.